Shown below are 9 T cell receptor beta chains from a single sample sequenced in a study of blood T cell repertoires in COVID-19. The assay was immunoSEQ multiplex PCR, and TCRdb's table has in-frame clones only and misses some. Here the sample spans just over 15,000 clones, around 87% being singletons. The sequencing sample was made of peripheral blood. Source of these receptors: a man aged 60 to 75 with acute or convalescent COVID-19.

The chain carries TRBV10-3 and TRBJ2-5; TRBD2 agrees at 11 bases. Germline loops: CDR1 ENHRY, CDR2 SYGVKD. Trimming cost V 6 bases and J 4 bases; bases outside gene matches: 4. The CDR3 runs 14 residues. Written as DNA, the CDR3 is TGTGCCATCAGCCGTGGACTAGCGGGAGAGACCCAGTACTTC. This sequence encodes CAISRGLAGETQYF.

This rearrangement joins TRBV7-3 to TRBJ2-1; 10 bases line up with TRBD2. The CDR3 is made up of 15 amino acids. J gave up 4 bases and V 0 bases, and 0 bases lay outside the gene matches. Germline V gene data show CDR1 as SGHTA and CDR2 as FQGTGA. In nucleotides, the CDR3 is TGTGCCAGCAGCTTAACTAGCGGGGGGTACAATGAGCAGTTCTTC. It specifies CASSLTSGGYNEQFF.

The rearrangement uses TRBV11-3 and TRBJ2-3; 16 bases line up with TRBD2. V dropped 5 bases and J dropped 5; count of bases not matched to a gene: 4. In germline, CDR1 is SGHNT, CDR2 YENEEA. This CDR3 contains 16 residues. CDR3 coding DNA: TGTGCCAGCAGCCTCGGGACTAGCGGGAGGGGAGATACGCAGTATTTT. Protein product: CASSLGTSGRGDTQYF. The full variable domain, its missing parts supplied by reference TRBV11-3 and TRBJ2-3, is EAGVVQSPRYKIIEKKQPVAFWCNPISGHNTLYWYLQNLGQGPELLIRYENEEAVDDSQLPKDRFSAERLKGVDSTLKIQPAELGDSAVYLCASSLGTSGRGDTQYFGPGTRLTVL.

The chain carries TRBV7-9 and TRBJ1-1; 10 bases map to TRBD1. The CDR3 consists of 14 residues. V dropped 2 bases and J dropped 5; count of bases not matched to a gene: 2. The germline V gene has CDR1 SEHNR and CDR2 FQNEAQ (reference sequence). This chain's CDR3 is CASSLPDRGTEAFF. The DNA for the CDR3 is TGTGCCAGCAGCTTACCGGACAGGGGGACTGAAGCTTTCTTT.

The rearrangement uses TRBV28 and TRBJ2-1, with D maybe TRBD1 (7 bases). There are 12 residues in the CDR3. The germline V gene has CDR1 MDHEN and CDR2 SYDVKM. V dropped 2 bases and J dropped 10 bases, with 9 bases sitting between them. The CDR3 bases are TGTGCCAGCAGTTTACAGGGGGGCGAGCAGTTCTTC. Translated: CASSLQGGEQFF. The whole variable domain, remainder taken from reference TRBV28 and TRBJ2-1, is DVKVTQSSRYLVKRTGEKVFLECVQDMDHENMFWYRQDPGLGLRLIYFSYDVKMKEKGDIPEGYSVSREKKERFSLILESASTNQTSMYLCASSLQGGEQFFGPGTRLTVL.

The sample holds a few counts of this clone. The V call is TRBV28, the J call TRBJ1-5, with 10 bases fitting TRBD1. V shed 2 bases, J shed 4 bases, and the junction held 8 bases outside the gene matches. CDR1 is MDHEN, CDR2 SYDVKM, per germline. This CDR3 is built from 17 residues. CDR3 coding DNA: TGTGCCAGCAGTTTAAGACAGGGGGCCTTGGTAAATCAGCCCCAGCATTTT. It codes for CASSLRQGALVNQPQHF.

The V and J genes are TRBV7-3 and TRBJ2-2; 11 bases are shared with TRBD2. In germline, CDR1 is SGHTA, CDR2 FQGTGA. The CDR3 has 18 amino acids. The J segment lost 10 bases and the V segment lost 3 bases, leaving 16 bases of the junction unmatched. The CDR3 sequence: CASSFSPLAGEHREELFF. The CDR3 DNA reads TGTGCCAGCAGCTTCTCTCCACTAGCGGGAGAGCATCGGGAGGAGCTGTTTTTT.

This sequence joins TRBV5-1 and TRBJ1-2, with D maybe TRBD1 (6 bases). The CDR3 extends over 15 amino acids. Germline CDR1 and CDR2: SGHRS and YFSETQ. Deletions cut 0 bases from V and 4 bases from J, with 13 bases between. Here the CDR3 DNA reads TGCGCCAGCAGCTTGGAAGGGACAACGTCCTATGGCTACACCTTC. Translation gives CASSLEGTTSYGYTF.

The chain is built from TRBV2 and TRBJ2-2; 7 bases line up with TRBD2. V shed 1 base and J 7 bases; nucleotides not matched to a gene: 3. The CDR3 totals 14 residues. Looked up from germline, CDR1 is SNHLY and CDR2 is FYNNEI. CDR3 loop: CASSEGLAGGELFF. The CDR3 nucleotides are TGTGCCAGCAGTGAAGGACTAGCCGGCGGGGAGCTGTTTTTT.